The 21 T cell receptor beta chains presented below share a single source sample, sequenced in a study of Graves' ophthalmopathy and Graves' hyperthyroidism. RNA served as the template for amplifying TCR beta CDR3 regions. RT-PCR in the first round used HTBI primers; a second-round multiplex PCR followed. TCRdb re-derived calls from the multiplex PCR reads in MiXCR, one entry per CDR3 protein. Seen here are about 380,000 distinct CDR3 sequences, over 15% observed once, and the top ten hold 7%. Material for sequencing was peripheral blood. Source of these receptors: a young woman with stable Graves' hyperthyroidism.

This clonotype has ten or more counts. The rearrangement uses TRBV12-3 or TRBV12-4 and TRBJ2-7, with 8 bases fitting TRBD1. This CDR3 is 14 amino acids long. After removal of 1 base from V and 6 bases from J, the junction contained 5 bases not matched to a gene. CDR3 sequence: CASSLGQGLSEQYF. The CDR3 DNA reads as TGTGCCAGCAGTTTAGGACAGGGGCTCAGCGAGCAGTACTTC.

This clonotype has at least ten counts. The rearrangement joins TRBV20-1 to TRBJ1-5; no reliable D call. This CDR3 comprises 14 residues. V lost 2 bases and J lost 1, with 9 bases in between. From germline, CDR1 is DFQATT and CDR2 SNEGSKA (reference sequence). The CDR3, as DNA: TGCAGTGCTAGACAGGTTTGGAGCAATCAGCCCCAGCATTTT. Translating gives CSARQVWSNQPQHF.

This chain connects TRBV7-9 to TRBJ1-2; 10 nucleotides line up with TRBD1. Germline V gene data show CDR1 as SEHNR and CDR2 as FQNEAQ (reference sequence). The CDR3 totals 15 residues. After removal of 5 bases from V and 4 bases from J, the junction contained 7 bases not matched to a gene. The CDR3 nucleotides are TGTGCCAGCAGCCCTGGGACAGGGGATTCCTATGGCTACACCTTC. Residues: CASSPGTGDSYGYTF.

In its sample, this clonotype was seen a few times. One base away lies a much larger clone, so this may be a sequencing read error. This rearrangement joins TRBV11-2 to TRBJ2-2, with 9 bases lining up with TRBD1. CDR3 length: 17 residues. Germline-derived CDR1 and CDR2 are SGHAT and FQNNGV. The CDR3 protein is CASSSLWTGARIGELCF. The CDR3 DNA sequence: TGTGCCAGCAGCTCCCTTTGGACAGGGGCAAGAATAGGGGAGCTGTGTTTT.

At least ten counts were recorded for this clonotype. This chain links TRBV5-1 with TRBJ1-5; D remains unclear. Trimming left V 4 bases short and J 7 bases short, with 12 bases between. The CDR3 is made up of 13 amino acids. CDR1 is SGHRS and CDR2 is YFSETQ in the germline V gene. This CDR3 is CASSPGQEQPQHF. CDR3 coding DNA: TGCGCCAGCAGCCCAGGTCAGGAGCAGCCCCAGCATTTT.

This clonotype was recorded a few times. The rearrangement joins TRBV6-2 or TRBV6-3 to TRBJ2-4; D unresolved. This CDR3 comprises 16 residues. Germline loops: CDR1 MNHEY, CDR2 SVGEGT. The V end was cut by 1 base, the J end by 0 bases, with 10 bases between. The CDR3 DNA sequence: TGTGCCAGCAGTTACTTTTCTGGAATAGCCAAAAACATTCAGTACTTC. Translation gives CASSYFSGIAKNIQYF.

This clonotype has ten or more counts. This sequence joins TRBV27 and TRBJ2-7; 9 bases map to TRBD1. The CDR3 contains 14 residues. The V gene's germline CDR1 is MNHEY and CDR2 SMNVEV (reference sequence). Trimming cost V 5 bases and J 2 bases; bases outside gene matches: 4. CDR3 coding DNA: TGTGCCAGCAGTACCGACAGGGGGACCTACGAGCAGTACTTC. Residues: CASSTDRGTYEQYF.

The chain is built from TRBV18 and TRBJ1-3, with 7 positions matching TRBD1. V was pared by 3 bases and J by 3 bases, with 2 bases of the junction left unmatched. CDR1 is KGHSH, CDR2 LQKENI, per germline. The CDR3 is 14 residues long. In DNA, the CDR3 is TGTGCCAGCTCACCCCGGGACAGTGGAAACACCATATATTTT. Amino acids: CASSPRDSGNTIYF.

The table lists this clonotype with many counts. This chain joins TRBV11-2 and TRBJ2-5; 7 nucleotides agree with TRBD2. Losses at the gene ends were 5 bases for V and 2 bases for J; bases not matched to a gene: 8. Germline V lookup: CDR1 SGHAT, CDR2 FQNNGV. The CDR3 is 15 amino acids. CDR3 nucleotide sequence: TGTGCCAGCAGCCCCCTGACTAGCTGGCAAGAGACCCAGTACTTC. This encodes CASSPLTSWQETQYF. Using reference TRBV11-2 and TRBJ2-5 for the parts outside the CDR3, the full variable domain is EAGVAQSPRYKIIEKRQSVAFWCNPISGHATLYWYQQILGQGPKLLIQFQNNGVVDDSQLPKDRFSAERLKGVDSTLKIQPAKLEDSAVYLCASSPLTSWQETQYFGPGTRLLVL.

This clonotype was counted many times. The chain carries TRBV6-1 and TRBJ1-5; unclear D gene. The germline gives CDR1 MNHNS, CDR2 SASEGT. The CDR3 totals 15 residues. The V and J ends lost 6 bases and 3 bases respectively, with 15 bases between them. The CDR3 DNA reads TGTGCCAGCAGGTCGGAGTTGGGAGCCAATCAGCCCCAGCATTTT. This translates into CASRSELGANQPQHF.

The sample holds many counts of this clonotype. J is TRBJ2-7 and V is TRBV15; TRBD1 might be the D (5 bases). Trimming shortened V by 1 base and J by 4 bases, and 26 bases separated the two germline ends. This CDR3 spans 19 amino acids. CDR1 LNHNV and CDR2 YYDKDF come from the germline V gene (reference sequence). The CDR3 region has the DNA TGTGCCACCAGCAGAGCTGAGACAGCAAGTAGGGTCCTAGAATACGAGCAGTACTTC. Translated, it gives CATSRAETASRVLEYEQYF.

This clonotype was detected a few times. The chain links TRBV6-2 or TRBV6-3 to TRBJ1-2, with TRBD1 as a possible D gene (5 bases). The CDR3 length is 15 residues. The germline V gene has CDR1 MNHEY and CDR2 SVGEGT. V was clipped by 0 bases and J by 4 bases, with 12 bases between them. The CDR3 DNA reads TGTGCCAGCAGTTACTCAGGCGACAGTATCTATGGCTACACCTTC. Its protein is CASSYSGDSIYGYTF.

This clonotype came up many times. This chain uses TRBV19 with TRBJ2-5; tentative D call: TRBD1 (6 bases). The V end lost 4 bases, the J end lost 2 bases, and 11 bases lay between the germline ends. The CDR3 extends over 14 amino acids. CDR1 LNHDA and CDR2 SQIVND come from the germline V gene (reference sequence). The CDR3 DNA reads as TGTGCCAGTAGTAACGACAGGCGACAAGAGACCCAGTACTTC. Protein sequence: CASSNDRRQETQYF.

This clonotype was picked up many times. CDR3 in amino acids: CASSLVGQIYEQYF. The CDR3 DNA reads TGCGCCAGCAGCTTGGTGGGACAGATCTACGAGCAGTACTTC. The chain couples TRBV5-1 to TRBJ2-7, with 7 bases aligning to TRBD1. V shed 0 bases, J shed 3 bases, and the junction held 3 bases outside the gene matches. The CDR3 contains 14 residues. The germline V gene has CDR1 SGHRS and CDR2 YFSETQ.

This clonotype showed up just once. The chain employs TRBV3-1 and TRBJ1-1, with no clear D. The V end was cut by 2 bases, the J end by 5 bases, with 12 bases between. This CDR3 spans 14 amino acids. The germline gives CDR1 LGHDT, CDR2 YNNKEL (reference sequence). Here the CDR3 DNA reads TGTGCCAGCAGCCAACGGACCCTCAGTACTGAAGCTTTCTTT. It yields the protein CASSQRTLSTEAFF.

This clonotype was counted at least ten times. The CDR3 DNA is TGTGCCAGCAGCCCCCCTTCAGTCACCCTCTCTGGCTACACCTTC. Its translation: CASSPPSVTLSGYTF. This chain connects TRBV12-3 or TRBV12-4 to TRBJ1-2; D gene ambiguous. V lost 6 bases, J lost 7 bases, and 21 bases lay in between. The CDR3 sequence is 15 residues long.

There are many counts of this clonotype. V and J are TRBV6-1 and TRBJ1-5; TRBD1 matches at 9 bases. V lost 7 bases, J lost 1 base, and 5 bases stayed unmatched. The CDR3 is 15 residues long. Germline V gene sequence: CDR1 MNHNS, CDR2 SASEGT. DNA for the CDR3: TGTGCCAGCATACGGACAGGGGAGAGCAATCAGCCCCAGCATTTT. Translating it yields CASIRTGESNQPQHF.

This clonotype was recorded many times. In nucleotides, the CDR3 is TGTGCCAGCACAGGGGACTATGGCTACACCTTC. Amino acids: CASTGDYGYTF. This chain connects TRBV12-3 or TRBV12-4 to TRBJ1-2; a possible D gene is TRBD1 (6 bases). V lost 7 bases and J 3 bases, leaving 6 bases between the germline ends. This CDR3 contains 11 residues.

This clonotype was recorded a few times. This may stem from a read error, because a much larger clone lies one nucleotide away. The rearrangement uses TRBV11-3 and TRBJ2-5; tentative D call: TRBD2 (6 bases). The CDR3 sequence is 16 residues long. CDR1 and CDR2 (germline): SGHNT, YENEEA. Trimming removed 6 bases from V and 7 bases from J, with 24 bases in between. The chain's CDR3 is CASRPPGVVSLATQYF. CDR3 bases: TGTGCCAGCAGACCTCCGGGAGTAGTTTCACTGGCGACCCAGTACTTC.

This clonotype was seen ten or more times. V and J are TRBV18 and TRBJ1-1, with D tentatively TRBD1 (5 bases). V lost 4 bases and J lost 7, with 10 bases in between. From germline, CDR1 is KGHSH and CDR2 LQKENI. CDR3 size: 12 residues. The CDR3 spells CASSQPRGEAFF. As DNA, the CDR3 is TGTGCCAGCTCACAACCAAGGGGTGAAGCTTTCTTT. The whole variable domain, filled in from reference TRBV18 and TRBJ1-1, reads NAGVMQNPRHLVRRRGQEARLRCSPMKGHSHVYWYRQLPEEGLKFMVYLQKENIIDESGMPKERFSAEFPKEGPSILRIQQVVRGDSAAYFCASSQPRGEAFFGQGTRLTVV.

This clonotype was seen repeatedly, ten times or more. The gene calls are TRBV25-1 and TRBJ1-2, with D uncertain. The CDR3 runs 12 residues. V lost 1 base to trimming and J lost 8 bases, with 8 bases between them. Germline-derived CDR1 and CDR2 are MGHDK and SYGVNS. The CDR3 loop reads CASSEWSGGYTF. CDR3 bases: TGTGCCAGCAGTGAATGGAGTGGCGGCTACACCTTC.